The 21 T cell receptor beta chains reported below all come from one sample, sequenced in a study of human CD8 memory T cell subsets. The authors made TCR beta libraries using UMI-labeled 5' RACE. Reprocessing the 5' RACE reads, TCRdb reports a single entry for every CDR3 protein and omits DNA. In all, the sample yields roughly 4,200 distinct CDR3 sequences. Sequencing was done on a sample of CD8+ effector memory T cells (TEM) sorted from PBMCs. Regarding subset: effector memory CD8 T cells, CCR7- CD45RO+ CD95+. The receptors shown here come from a human donor in good health.

V and J are TRBV27 and TRBJ2-7; checking the TCRdb D call of TRBD1 is not possible without DNA. CDR1 is MNHEY and CDR2 is SMNVEV in the germline V gene (reference sequence). The CDR3 is 14 residues long. The CDR3 reads CASSLSSGGGEQYF.

J is TRBJ2-1 and V is TRBV5-4; TCRdb calls TRBD2, which cannot be checked without DNA. The CDR3 consists of 16 residues. Germline CDR1 is SGHNT and CDR2 is YYREEE (reference sequence). The CDR3 spells CASSWGPSGSYNEQFF.

The chain employs TRBV4-3 and TRBJ2-1; the TCRdb call, TRBD2, lacks DNA for checking. CDR3 length: 15 residues. Germline CDR1 and CDR2: LGHNA and YSLEER. The chain's CDR3 is CASSQVDGRAGEQFF.

The genes are TRBV4-2 and TRBJ1-1. Germline loops: CDR1 LGHNA, CDR2 YNFKEQ. The CDR3 extends over 15 amino acids. CDR3 sequence: CASSQNREGGGEAFF.

V usage is TRBV7-6 and J usage is TRBJ2-7. The CDR3 spans 13 residues. CDR1 and CDR2 (germline): SGHVS, FNYEAQ. CDR3 region: CASSPSGAYEQYF. Using reference TRBV7-6 and TRBJ2-7 for the parts outside the CDR3, the full variable domain is GAGVSQSPRYKVTKRGQDVALRCDPISGHVSLYWYRQALGQGPEFLTYFNYEAQQDKSGLPNDRFSAERPEGSISTLTIQRTEQRDSAMYRCASSPSGAYEQYFGPGTRLTVT.

CDR3 sequence reads: CASLGTVDQPQHF. The chain recombines TRBV2 with TRBJ1-5; the D call of TRBD1 rests on TCRdb alone, since no DNA is present to check it. The CDR3 has 13 residues. Germline lookup yields CDR1 SNHLY and CDR2 FYNNEI.

This sequence joins TRBV28 and TRBJ1-1; TCRdb calls TRBD1, which cannot be checked without DNA. From germline, CDR1 is MDHEN and CDR2 SYDVKM. This CDR3 is 16 amino acids long. This CDR3 reads CASSQAGTGGPDEAFF.

The genes are TRBV29-1 and TRBJ2-7; the D call of TRBD1 rests on TCRdb alone, since no DNA is present to check it. Germline V lookup: CDR1 SQVTM, CDR2 ANQGSEA. This CDR3 is 14 amino acids long. CDR3 residues: CSVSGTGPSYEQYF.

The rearrangement uses TRBV2 and TRBJ2-5; TCRdb lists TRBD1, though no DNA is available to test this call. The CDR3 loop spans 16 amino acids. CDR1 and CDR2 from the germline V gene are SNHLY and FYNNEI. CDR3: CASSDSGTLDDETQYF.

The J gene is TRBJ2-5, the V gene TRBV28; TCRdb gives TRBD2 as the D gene, but with no DNA this cannot be confirmed. This CDR3 comprises 16 residues. The germline gives CDR1 MDHEN, CDR2 SYDVKM. The CDR3 region is CASTHWRALGPETQYF.

The chain couples TRBV7-2 to TRBJ1-3; no DNA is available, so the TRBD1 call from TCRdb remains unchecked. Germline V CDR1 and CDR2: SGHTA, FQGNSA. The CDR3 sequence is 15 residues long. The CDR3: CASSFPGTGINTIYF.

The chain employs TRBV20-1 and TRBJ1-1. Germline V CDR1 and CDR2: DFQATT, SNEGSKA (reference sequence). The CDR3 has 14 amino acids. Here the CDR3 reads CSAEIPDHGTEAFF.

This clonotype is classed as medium-sized by frequency. The gene calls are TRBV19 and TRBJ1-5. Looked up from germline, CDR1 is LNHDA and CDR2 is SQIVND (reference sequence). The CDR3 spans 15 residues. This CDR3 reads CASSIEQISNQPQHF. Using reference TRBV19 and TRBJ1-5 for the parts outside the CDR3, the full variable domain is DGGITQSPKYLFRKEGQNVTLSCEQNLNHDAMYWYRQDPGQGLRLIYYSQIVNDFQKGDIAEGYSVSREKKESFPLTVTSAQKNPTAFYLCASSIEQISNQPQHFGDGTRLSIL.

The rearrangement uses TRBV10-3 and TRBJ2-3; TCRdb names TRBD1, which stays unverified in the absence of DNA. This CDR3 contains 13 residues. The germline V gene encodes CDR1 ENHRY and CDR2 SYGVKD. Here the CDR3 reads CASKDRGRDTQYF.

The CDR3 protein is CASSFDTEAFF. This chain joins TRBV7-9 and TRBJ1-1. The CDR3 totals 11 residues. Per germline, CDR1 SEHNR and CDR2 FQNEAQ (reference sequence).

This sequence joins TRBV4-1 and TRBJ2-4; there is no DNA to check the TCRdb D call of TRBD2. The germline V gene has CDR1 MGHRA and CDR2 YSYEKL. CDR3 size: 16 residues. The CDR3 region is CASSQANLRAKNIQYF.

This clonotype counts as medium-sized by frequency. CDR3 residues: CASSPSGTGGITEAFF. The V gene is TRBV4-1, the J gene TRBJ1-1; TCRdb's D call, TRBD1, is unchecked because there is no DNA. The CDR3 covers 16 residues. Germline V CDR1 and CDR2: MGHRA, YSYEKL.

The V and J genes are TRBV4-1 and TRBJ2-2; TCRdb indicates TRBD1, and absent DNA this call remains unverified. CDR1 MGHRA and CDR2 YSYEKL come from the germline V gene. This CDR3 is built from 14 residues. CDR3 sequence: CASSWGSNTGELFF.

This clonotype is deemed medium-sized by its frequency. The gene calls are TRBV4-3 and TRBJ2-4; without DNA, the TCRdb call of TRBD2 cannot be checked. The CDR3 extends over 17 amino acids. In germline, CDR1 is LGHNA, CDR2 YSLEER. The CDR3 loop is CASSQDRVEGGRDIQYF.

J is TRBJ2-7 and V is TRBV6-2 or TRBV6-3; TCRdb names TRBD2, which stays unverified in the absence of DNA. The CDR3 consists of 13 residues. The germline CDR1 and CDR2 sequences are MNHEY and SVGEGT. The CDR3 region is CASSQREAYEQYF.

This clonotype is identified as large from frequency. The rearrangement joins TRBV20-1 to TRBJ1-1; the TRBD1 assignment by TCRdb is unverifiable without DNA. The V gene's germline CDR1 is DFQATT and CDR2 SNEGSKA (reference sequence). The CDR3 runs 13 residues. CDR3 in amino acids: CSASPGGATEAFF.